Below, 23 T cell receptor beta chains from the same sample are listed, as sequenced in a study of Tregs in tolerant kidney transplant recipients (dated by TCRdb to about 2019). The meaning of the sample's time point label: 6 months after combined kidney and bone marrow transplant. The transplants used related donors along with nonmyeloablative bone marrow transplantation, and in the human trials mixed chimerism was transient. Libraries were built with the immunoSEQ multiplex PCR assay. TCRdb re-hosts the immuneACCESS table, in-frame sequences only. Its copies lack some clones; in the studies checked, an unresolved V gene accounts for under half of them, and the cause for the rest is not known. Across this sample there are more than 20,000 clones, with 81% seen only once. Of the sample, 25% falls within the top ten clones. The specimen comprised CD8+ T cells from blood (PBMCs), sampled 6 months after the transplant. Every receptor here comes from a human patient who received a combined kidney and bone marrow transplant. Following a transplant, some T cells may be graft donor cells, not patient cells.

CDR3 DNA: TGTGCCAGCAGTTTTCCTAGCGGGAGTGGCACAGATACGCAGTATTTT. It translates to CASSFPSGSGTDTQYF. The V and J genes are TRBV27 and TRBJ2-3, with 10 bases matching TRBD2. CDR1 is MNHEY and CDR2 is SMNVEV in the germline V gene (reference sequence). Trimming at V came to 3 bases and at J to 1 base, leaving 4 bases not matched to a gene. This CDR3 has 16 amino acids.

CDR3 residues: CASSVEGAVPLDTQYF. DNA for the CDR3: TGTGCCAGCAGCGTAGAGGGGGCTGTGCCCCTCGATACGCAGTATTTT. The chain employs TRBV9 and TRBJ2-3; 7 bases map to TRBD1. Germline loops: CDR1 SGDLS, CDR2 YYNGEE. CDR3 length: 16 residues. V lost 0 bases, J lost 6 bases, and 10 bases stayed unmatched.

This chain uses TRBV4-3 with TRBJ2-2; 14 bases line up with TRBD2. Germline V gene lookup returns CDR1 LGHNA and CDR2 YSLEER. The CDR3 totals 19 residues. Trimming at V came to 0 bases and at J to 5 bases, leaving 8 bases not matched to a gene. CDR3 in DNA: TGCGCCAGCAGCCAAGACGTGACTAGCGGGGGGGCCGTAACCGGGGAGCTGTTTTTT. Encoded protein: CASSQDVTSGGAVTGELFF.

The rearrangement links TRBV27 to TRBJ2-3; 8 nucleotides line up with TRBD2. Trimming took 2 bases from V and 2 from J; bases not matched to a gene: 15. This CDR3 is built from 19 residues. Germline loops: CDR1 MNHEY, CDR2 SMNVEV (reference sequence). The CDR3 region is CASSLRGSGDYTYTDTQYF. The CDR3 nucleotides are TGTGCCAGCAGTTTAAGGGGTAGCGGGGACTACACTTACACAGATACGCAGTATTTT.

The CDR3 DNA is TGTGCCAGCAGTTTGGGGGATGGGGGACACCAGCCCCAGCATTTT. Amino acids: CASSLGDGGHQPQHF. The chain carries TRBV28 and TRBJ1-5, with a tentative D call TRBD1 (6 bases). Germline V gene lookup returns CDR1 MDHEN and CDR2 SYDVKM. This CDR3 is built from 15 residues. V shed 3 bases and J shed 7 bases, with 16 bases lying between them.

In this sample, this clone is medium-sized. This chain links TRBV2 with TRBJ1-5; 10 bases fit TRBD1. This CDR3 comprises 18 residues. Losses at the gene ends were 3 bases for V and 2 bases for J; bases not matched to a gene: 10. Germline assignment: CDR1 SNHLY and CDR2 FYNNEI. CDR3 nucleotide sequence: TGTGCCAGCAGTGAGGAGACAGGGGGCGTCTACGGCAATCAGCCCCAGCATTTT. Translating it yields CASSEETGGVYGNQPQHF. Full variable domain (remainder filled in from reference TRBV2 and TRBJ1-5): EPEVTQTPSHQVTQMGQEVILRCVPISNHLYFYWYRQILGQKVEFLVSFYNNEISEKSEIFDDQFSVERPDGSNFTLKIRSTKLEDSAMYFCASSEETGGVYGNQPQHFGDGTRLSIL.

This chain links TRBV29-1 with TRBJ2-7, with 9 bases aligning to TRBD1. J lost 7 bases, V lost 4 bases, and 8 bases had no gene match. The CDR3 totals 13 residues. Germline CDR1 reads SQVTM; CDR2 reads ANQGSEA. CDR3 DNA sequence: TGCAGCGTTGTGGTGACAGGGGGACGGGAGCAGTACTTC. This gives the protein CSVVVTGGREQYF.

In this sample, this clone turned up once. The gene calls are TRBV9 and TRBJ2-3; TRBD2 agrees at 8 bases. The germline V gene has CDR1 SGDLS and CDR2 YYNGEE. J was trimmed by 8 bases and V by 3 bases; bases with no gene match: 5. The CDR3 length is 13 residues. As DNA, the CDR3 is TGTGCCAGCAGCGCGCCGCTAGCGGGTACGCAGTATTTT. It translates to CASSAPLAGTQYF.

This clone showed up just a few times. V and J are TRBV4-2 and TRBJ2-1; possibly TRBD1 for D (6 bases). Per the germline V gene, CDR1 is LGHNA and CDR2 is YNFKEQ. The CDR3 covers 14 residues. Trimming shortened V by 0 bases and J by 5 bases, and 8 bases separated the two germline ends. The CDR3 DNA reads TGTGCCAGCAGCCAAGAAAGGGACAACAATGAGCAGTTCTTC. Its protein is CASSQERDNNEQFF.

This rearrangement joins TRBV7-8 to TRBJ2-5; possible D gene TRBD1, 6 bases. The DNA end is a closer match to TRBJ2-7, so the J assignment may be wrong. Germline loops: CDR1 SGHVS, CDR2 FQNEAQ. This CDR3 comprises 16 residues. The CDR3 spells CASSLATTGPSYEQYF. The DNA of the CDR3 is TGTGCCAGCAGCTTAGCTACAACAGGGCCTTCCTACGAGCAGTACTTC.

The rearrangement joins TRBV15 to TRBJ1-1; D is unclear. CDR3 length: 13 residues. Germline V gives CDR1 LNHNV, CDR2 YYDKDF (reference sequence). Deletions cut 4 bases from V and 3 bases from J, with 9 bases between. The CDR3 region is CATSNDFDTEAFF. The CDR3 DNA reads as TGTGCCACCAGCAACGACTTTGACACTGAAGCTTTCTTT.

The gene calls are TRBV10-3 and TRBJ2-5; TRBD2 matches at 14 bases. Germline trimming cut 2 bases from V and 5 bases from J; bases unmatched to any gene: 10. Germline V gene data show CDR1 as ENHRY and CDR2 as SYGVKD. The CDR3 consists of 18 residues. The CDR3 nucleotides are TGTGCCATCAGTGAGCCGGGACTAGCGGGGGCCGGGGGGGAGACCCAGTACTTC. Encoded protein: CAISEPGLAGAGGETQYF.

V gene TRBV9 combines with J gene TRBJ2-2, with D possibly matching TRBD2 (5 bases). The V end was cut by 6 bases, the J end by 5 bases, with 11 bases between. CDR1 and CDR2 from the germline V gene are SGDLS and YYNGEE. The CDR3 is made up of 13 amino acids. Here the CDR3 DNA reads TGTGCCAGCACCCTTAGAGGGACCGGGGAGCTGTTTTTT. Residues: CASTLRGTGELFF.

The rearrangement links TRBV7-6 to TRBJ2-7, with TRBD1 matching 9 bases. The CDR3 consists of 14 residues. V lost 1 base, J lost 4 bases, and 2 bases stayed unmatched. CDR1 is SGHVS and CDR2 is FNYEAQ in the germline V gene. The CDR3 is CASSLGGQGYEQYF. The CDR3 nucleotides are TGTGCCAGCAGCTTAGGGGGACAGGGTTACGAGCAGTACTTC.

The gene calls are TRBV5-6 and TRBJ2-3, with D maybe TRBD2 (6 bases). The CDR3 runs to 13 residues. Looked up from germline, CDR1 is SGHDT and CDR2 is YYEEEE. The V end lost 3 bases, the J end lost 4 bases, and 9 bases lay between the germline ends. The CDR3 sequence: CASSWGDPDTQYF. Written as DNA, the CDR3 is TGTGCCAGCAGCTGGGGGGATCCAGATACGCAGTATTTT.

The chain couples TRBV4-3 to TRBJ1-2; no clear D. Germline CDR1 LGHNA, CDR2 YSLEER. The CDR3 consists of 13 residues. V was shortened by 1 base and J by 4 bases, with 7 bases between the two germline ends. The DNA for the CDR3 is TGCGCCAGCAGCCAAGTGTACTCCTATGGCTACACCTTC. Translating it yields CASSQVYSYGYTF.

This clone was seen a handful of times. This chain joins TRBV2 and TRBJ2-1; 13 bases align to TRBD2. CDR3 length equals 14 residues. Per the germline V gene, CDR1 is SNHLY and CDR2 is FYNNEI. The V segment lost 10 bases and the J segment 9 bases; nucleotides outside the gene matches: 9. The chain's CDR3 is CAIIGTSGIGEQFF. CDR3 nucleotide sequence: TGTGCCATCATCGGGACTAGCGGGATTGGTGAGCAGTTCTTC.

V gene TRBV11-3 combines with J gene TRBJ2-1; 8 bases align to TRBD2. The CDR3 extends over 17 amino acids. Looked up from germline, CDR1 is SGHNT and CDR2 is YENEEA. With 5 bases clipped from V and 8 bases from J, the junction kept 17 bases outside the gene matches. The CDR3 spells CASSVAMGLGGFDEQFF. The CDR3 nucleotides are TGTGCCAGCAGCGTAGCGATGGGACTAGGAGGTTTTGATGAGCAGTTCTTC.

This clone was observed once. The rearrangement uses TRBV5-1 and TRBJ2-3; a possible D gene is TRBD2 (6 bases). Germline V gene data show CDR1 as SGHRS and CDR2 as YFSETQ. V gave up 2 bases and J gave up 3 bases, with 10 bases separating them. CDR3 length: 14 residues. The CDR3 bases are TGCGCCAGCAGCTTACTAGCCCTAACAGATACGCAGTATTTT. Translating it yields CASSLLALTDTQYF.

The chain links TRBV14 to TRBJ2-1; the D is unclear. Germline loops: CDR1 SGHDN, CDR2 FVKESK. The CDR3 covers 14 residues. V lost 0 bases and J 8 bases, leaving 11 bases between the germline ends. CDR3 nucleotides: TGTGCCAGCAGCCAAGATTGGCTGGCGGATGAGCAGTTCTTC. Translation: CASSQDWLADEQFF.

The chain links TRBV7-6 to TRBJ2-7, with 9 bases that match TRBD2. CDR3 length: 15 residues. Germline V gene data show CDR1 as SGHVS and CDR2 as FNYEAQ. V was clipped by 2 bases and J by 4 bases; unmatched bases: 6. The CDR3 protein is CASSLSAGLAYEQYF. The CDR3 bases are TGTGCCAGCAGCTTAAGCGCGGGACTAGCTTACGAGCAGTACTTC.

CDR3 in DNA: TGTGCCAGCAGTTTATTAGTGAGAAACCCTAGCACAGATACGCAGTATTTT. Amino acid sequence: CASSLLVRNPSTDTQYF. The genes are TRBV28 and TRBJ2-3; D uncertain. Germline lookup yields CDR1 MDHEN and CDR2 SYDVKM. The CDR3 extends over 17 amino acids. V was clipped by 1 base and J by 0 bases, with 14 bases between them.

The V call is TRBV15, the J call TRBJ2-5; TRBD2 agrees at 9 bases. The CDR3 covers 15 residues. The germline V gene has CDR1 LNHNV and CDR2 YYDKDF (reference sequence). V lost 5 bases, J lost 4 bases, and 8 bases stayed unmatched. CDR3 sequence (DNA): TGTGCCACCAGCCTGACTAGCGGTGGAGGAGAGACCCAGTACTTC. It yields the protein CATSLTSGGGETQYF.